This entry lists 3 T cell receptor beta chains sequenced from one sample in a study of blood T cell repertoires in COVID-19. Sequencing was performed with immunoSEQ multiplex PCR; in TCRdb, only in-frame clones are kept and a portion is missing. Here the sample spans just over 300,000 clones, around 87% being singletons. Sequencing was carried out using PBMCs or T cells enriched from blood (not recorded which). The source is a woman aged 18-29 years with acute COVID-19.

The chain uses TRBV28 and TRBJ1-5; 8 nucleotides align to TRBD1. This CDR3 comprises 15 residues. V was pared by 6 bases and J by 6 bases, with 10 bases of the junction left unmatched. The V gene's germline CDR1 is MDHEN and CDR2 SYDVKM. The CDR3 is CASSYPRQGIQPQHF. CDR3 DNA: TGTGCCAGCAGCTACCCACGACAGGGGATTCAGCCCCAGCATTTT.

This chain joins TRBV9 and TRBJ1-4, with TRBD1 as a possible D gene (5 bases). The CDR3 is 14 residues long. V lost 0 bases, J lost 3 bases, and 6 bases lay in between. The germline CDR1 and CDR2 sequences are SGDLS and YYNGEE. CDR3 DNA sequence: TGTGCCAGCAGCGTAGAGACAGCTAATGAAAAACTGTTTTTT. It codes for CASSVETANEKLFF.

J is TRBJ2-3 and V is TRBV19; D perhaps matches TRBD1 (6 bases). The V and J ends lost 6 bases and 5 bases respectively, with 9 bases between them. The CDR3 length is 12 residues. The germline gives CDR1 LNHDA, CDR2 SQIVND (reference sequence). The CDR3 coding sequence is TGTGCCAGTAGCAGCAGGGGAGATACGCAGTATTTT. This gives the protein CASSSRGDTQYF.